What follows describes a single T cell receptor (beta chain). Since a much larger clone is just one base distant, this may be a read error. The data belong to a study of tumor-infiltrating lymphocytes in primary liver carcinoma. Scientists recovered RNA and DNA together from roughly 21-30 mg of unsorted bulk tissue. Sampling of every tumor involved five separate regions. These included the tumor centre. TCR beta cDNA was reverse-transcribed from about 500 ng of total RNA. The reaction used a constant-region primer and ProtoScript II reverse transcriptase. Employing slightly modified ARM-PCR, three nested multiplex PCR rounds were run, and these gave rise to the TCR beta libraries. In the first two PCR rounds, TRBV1-TRBV30 forward primers were paired with a C-beta reverse primer, and each round lasted roughly 10 cycles. One entry per CDR3 protein, called by TCRdb with MiXCR from the multiplex PCR reads. This sample yields approximately 110,000 distinct CDR3 sequences, of which 64% are seen a single time; about 8% belongs to the top ten.

Germline assignment: CDR1 PRHDT and CDR2 FYEKMQ (reference sequence). V lost 5 bases to trimming and J lost 1 base, with 14 bases between them. The CDR3 totals 15 residues. This rearrangement joins TRBV13 to TRBJ1-1, with D possibly being TRBD1 (5 bases). The clonotype originates from an older woman with primary liver carcinoma and hepatitis B virus infection. The sequenced sample was liver tumor tissue from sampling region 3. Indicated subset: tumor region T3, left-lateral pole. CDR3 protein: CASSRTVGTNTEAFF. The DNA of the CDR3 is TGTGCCAGCAGCCGCACCGTGGGGACGAACACTGAAGCTTTCTTT.